Listed here are 8 T cell receptor beta chains from one sample, sequenced in a study of T cell changes during pregnancy in multiple sclerosis (dated 2019 in TCRdb). The library was built by means of the immunoSEQ multiplex PCR assay. The immuneACCESS repertoire file appears here via TCRdb, limited to in-frame rearrangements. These files lack a portion of the clones; in checked studies, under half of the deficit traces to unresolved V genes, and the cause of the others is not known. In this sample the table shows tens of thousands of clones, 80% to 90% of which occur a single time. The leading ten clones occupy over 1% of the sample. This material consisted of CD4+ T cells from peripheral blood mononuclear cells, taken after pregnancy. These receptors were obtained from a female donor with multiple sclerosis, enrolled in a pregnancy study.

The V gene is TRBV6-1, the J gene TRBJ2-3; a weak D match, TRBD2 (5 bases). Germline-derived CDR1 and CDR2 are MNHNS and SASEGT. The CDR3 runs to 11 residues. V lost 8 bases and J 6 bases, leaving 9 bases between the germline ends. CDR3 sequence (DNA): TGTGCCAGCCAGCCGGGGGATACGCAGTATTTT. It is translated as CASQPGDTQYF.

The sample holds one count of this clone. The chain joins TRBV19 to TRBJ1-3, with 7 bases matching TRBD1. The V gene end was trimmed by 7 bases and the J gene end by 3 bases; junction bases not matched to a gene: 6. CDR1 is LNHDA and CDR2 is SQIVND in the germline V gene (reference sequence). CDR3 size: 14 residues. The CDR3 is CASTGTELGNTIYF. CDR3 in DNA: TGTGCCAGTACCGGGACAGAACTTGGAAACACCATATATTTT.

The V gene is TRBV25-1, the J gene TRBJ2-7, with 14 bases fitting TRBD2. The CDR3 is 16 residues long. Trimming took 6 bases from V and 6 from J; bases not matched to a gene: 10. Germline values: CDR1 MGHDK, CDR2 SYGVNS. CDR3 loop: CASRNRGTSGRSEQYF. Written as DNA, the CDR3 is TGTGCCAGCAGGAACCGAGGGACTAGCGGGAGATCCGAGCAGTACTTC.

The chain employs TRBV6-5 and TRBJ1-2; 8 nucleotides match TRBD1. This CDR3 region has 16 residues. Germline V gives CDR1 MNHEY, CDR2 SVGAGI. With 3 bases clipped from V and 4 bases from J, the junction kept 10 bases outside the gene matches. CDR3 protein: CASSYRPQGAGYGYTF. The CDR3 region has the DNA TGTGCCAGCAGTTATCGGCCCCAGGGGGCCGGCTATGGCTACACCTTC.

The chain is built from TRBV5-1 and TRBJ1-4; 7 bases agree with TRBD1. V dropped 3 bases and J dropped 5; count of bases not matched to a gene: 7. The CDR3 loop spans 15 amino acids. Germline CDR1 is SGHRS and CDR2 is YFSETQ. The CDR3 DNA is TGCGCCAGCAGCTCGGGACAGACCCAAAATGAAAAACTGTTTTTT. It encodes CASSSGQTQNEKLFF.

The chain carries TRBV4-1 and TRBJ2-7; 13 bases are a match to TRBD2. The CDR3 contains 18 residues. V dropped 5 bases and J dropped 3; count of bases not matched to a gene: 13. Germline CDR1 and CDR2: MGHRA and YSYEKL. CDR3 bases: TGCGCCAGCAGCACCCGGACTAGCGGGAGAACGAGGAACTACGAGCAGTACTTC. Amino acid sequence: CASSTRTSGRTRNYEQYF.

The V gene is TRBV28, the J gene TRBJ2-7; 13 nucleotides match TRBD2. This CDR3 spans 15 amino acids. Unmatched junction bases numbered 3, after V lost 3 bases and J lost 4 bases. Germline assignment: CDR1 MDHEN and CDR2 SYDVKM. The CDR3, as DNA: TGTGCCAGCAGTTTCTGGACTAGCGGGAGTTACGAGCAGTACTTC. Translating it yields CASSFWTSGSYEQYF.

This clone has just one count. The chain uses TRBV1 and TRBJ1-2; the table names TRBD1, a call not compared with the DNA. TRBV1 is a pseudogene segment. The CDR3 loop spans 14 amino acids. The CDR3 region has the DNA TGCACCAGCAGCCAAGATCCAGGGAACTATGGCTACACCTTC. Its translation: CTSSQDPGNYGYTF.